This entry describes one TCR beta chain. The data originate from a study of blood T cell repertoires in COVID-19. In the study overall: There were acute and convalescent COVID-19 samples, and they came from the United States, Italy and Spain. T cells, B-cell-depleted T cells, or PBMCs provided the cDNA or gDNA that served as material.

Study processing details: By means of reference gene primer amplification, nucleated cell counts were estimated. Only in-frame clones appear in the TCRdb table, and some are missing; sequencing was by immunoSEQ multiplex PCR. That table supplies the V and J calls and clone size; D and trimming were determined from the DNA. The sample has around 140,000 clones, about nine tenths seen once. From germline, CDR1 is SGHRS and CDR2 YFSETQ. The CDR3 runs 16 residues. The J segment lost 1 base and the V segment lost 4 bases, leaving 4 bases of the junction unmatched. Material for sequencing was peripheral blood. This chain connects TRBV5-1 to TRBJ2-1, with 11 positions matching TRBD2. The receptor was isolated from a man aged 45 to 65 who had recovered from COVID-19. The CDR3 loop is CASSVTSGGSYNEQFF. The CDR3 DNA reads TGCGCCAGCAGCGTAACTAGCGGGGGATCCTACAATGAGCAGTTCTTC.